This TCR beta chain emerged from a study of molecular identifiers for immune sequencing clone quantification. The CDR3 spans 13 residues. Germline V gene data show CDR1 as MNHEY and CDR2 as SVGEGT. In the case of this clonotype: The antigen is unknown. A much more abundant neighbour one base away suggests this may be a read error.

Naive CD8 library inputs spanned roughly 17,000 to 1,000,000 sorted cells and 10%, 30% or 50% RNA. Study-level findings and limits: Whereas naive cells kept under 1% of molecules in clones above 20 RNA copies, such clones held over 97% in effectors.

It was with previously described methods and listed TCR primers that bulk TCR libraries were made. TCRdb used MiXCR to reprocess the PCR reads, holding one entry per CDR3 protein. The sample lists more than 250,000 distinct CDR3 sequences, 20% to 25% occurring once. The clonotype was recovered from a human donor in good health. Some libraries in this study had Jurkat cell RNA spiked in. The sample comprised naive CD8+ T cells from blood, with Jurkat cell RNA spiked in. Subset reported: FACS-sorted CD8+CD4-CCR7+CD45RA+ naive T cells. The chain recombines TRBV6-2 or TRBV6-3 with TRBJ1-5; D remains unclear. CDR3: CASSYSRSQSQHF. The CDR3 DNA reads as TGTGCCAGCAGTTACTCGAGGAGTCAGTCCCAGCATTTT.